These 15 T cell receptor beta chains came from one sample sequenced in a study of blood T cell repertoires in COVID-19 (dated by TCRdb to the early 2020s). Library method: the immunoSEQ multiplex PCR assay. The immuneACCESS repertoire file appears here via TCRdb, limited to in-frame rearrangements. These files lack a portion of the clones; in checked studies, under half of the deficit traces to unresolved V genes, and the cause of the others is not known. Counted in this sample were about 220,000 clones; roughly 84% of them appeared once. The top ten hold about 2.9% of the sample. The sequencing sample was made of peripheral blood. These receptors were obtained from a woman in her twenties or thirties who had recovered from COVID-19.

The rearrangement joins TRBV2 to TRBJ2-5; D call uncertain. The CDR3 is 14 amino acids. Trimming left V 6 bases short and J 5 bases short, with 16 bases between. Germline V CDR1 and CDR2: SNHLY, FYNNEI. The CDR3 sequence: CASRGHVGRETQYF. The CDR3 DNA follows: TGTGCCAGCAGGGGCCACGTGGGTCGGGAGACCCAGTACTTC.

This clone has more than one count but fewer than ten. The chain carries TRBV10-1 and TRBJ1-2; D gene ambiguous. V was cut by 3 bases and J by 5 bases, with 13 bases left in between. There are 14 residues in the CDR3. The germline gives CDR1 WNHNN, CDR2 SYGVQD (reference sequence). The CDR3 DNA reads as TGCGCCAGCAGTGAAGCAGGCTTTAGTTATGGCTACACCTTC. This gives the protein CASSEAGFSYGYTF.

With respect to this clone: The sample contains more than one DNA sequence encoding this CDR3. This chain joins TRBV5-4 and TRBJ2-7, with a possible D match to TRBD2 (6 bases). CDR1 and CDR2 from the germline V gene are SGHNT and YYREEE (reference sequence). V was pared by 2 bases and J by 3 bases, with 12 bases between. The CDR3 contains 14 residues. CDR3 sequence: CASSLGGQVYEQYF. In DNA form, the CDR3 reads TGTGCCAGCAGCTTAGGAGGGCAGGTCTACGAGCAGTACTTC. Combining the CDR3 with reference TRBV5-4 and TRBJ2-7 gives the whole variable domain ETGVTQSPTHLIKTRGQQVTLRCSSQSGHNTVSWYQQALGQGPQFIFQYYREEENGRGNFPPRFSGLQFPNYSSELNVNALELDDSALYLCASSLGGQVYEQYFGPGTRLTVT.

This clone is a singleton in its sample. This rearrangement joins TRBV28 to TRBJ2-7, with a weak D call TRBD2 (5 bases). Trimming removed 8 bases at V and 4 bases at J, with 9 bases between. The germline CDR1 and CDR2 sequences are MDHEN and SYDVKM. The CDR3 runs 11 residues. CDR3 residues: CASELEYEQYF. The CDR3 region has the DNA TGTGCCAGCGAACTAGAGTACGAGCAGTACTTC.

In this sample, this clone turned up once. The chain carries TRBV3-1 (or the pseudogene TRBV3-2) and TRBJ2-3; TRBD2 matches at 7 bases. The CDR3 covers 16 residues. Germline values: CDR1 LGHDT, CDR2 YNNKEL (reference sequence). Trimming removed 4 bases from V and 6 bases from J; junction bases left unmatched: 13. The CDR3 spells CASSPLGTFGGDTQYF. The DNA of the CDR3 is TGTGCCAGCAGCCCCCTCGGGACCTTCGGGGGGGATACGCAGTATTTT.

The CDR3 loop reads CASSFRGRDTGELFF. CDR3 in DNA: TGTGCCAGCAGTTTCAGGGGGCGCGACACCGGGGAGCTGTTTTTT. The gene calls are TRBV28 and TRBJ2-2, with 8 bases matching TRBD1. CDR3 length equals 15 residues. Germline loops: CDR1 MDHEN, CDR2 SYDVKM. Trimming took 3 bases from V and 3 from J; bases not matched to a gene: 3.

This clone was seen a few times. The V and J genes are TRBV27 and TRBJ1-6, with D tentatively TRBD1 (5 bases). CDR3 length equals 12 residues. Deletions cut 5 bases from V and 10 bases from J, with 9 bases between. The germline V gene has CDR1 MNHEY and CDR2 SMNVEV (reference sequence). CDR3 in DNA: TGTGCCAGCAGTCATACAGGCTCACCCCTCCACTTT. Its protein product is CASSHTGSPLHF.

This rearrangement joins TRBV5-6 to TRBJ2-5; possible D gene TRBD2, 5 bases. V shed 0 bases and J shed 5 bases, with 8 bases lying between them. Germline lookup yields CDR1 SGHDT and CDR2 YYEEEE. The CDR3 runs to 13 residues. The chain's CDR3 is CASSLEEAETQYF. The CDR3 nucleotides are TGTGCCAGCAGCTTGGAGGAGGCGGAGACCCAGTACTTC.

This clone was found once. The genes are TRBV11-3 and TRBJ2-5; no definite D call. The CDR3 runs 12 residues. V was pared by 2 bases and J by 4 bases, with 5 bases between. CDR1 and CDR2 (germline): SGHNT, YENEEA. CDR3 protein: CASSLPGETQYF. DNA of the CDR3: TGTGCCAGCAGCTTACCAGGAGAGACCCAGTACTTC.

The genes are TRBV5-6 and TRBJ1-2, with D hard to call. The V gene lost 2 bases and the J gene lost 8 bases, with 13 bases spanning the gap. The CDR3 contains 13 residues. Germline V gene lookup returns CDR1 SGHDT and CDR2 YYEEEE. The CDR3 region has the DNA TGTGCCAGCAGCTTCGCACTAGATGCGGGCTACACCTTC. It specifies CASSFALDAGYTF.

This clone was observed a single time. The chain recombines TRBV6-5 with TRBJ1-6; TRBD1 agrees at 9 bases. Germline V gene sequence: CDR1 MNHEY, CDR2 SVGAGI. Trimming cost V 6 bases and J 9 bases; bases outside gene matches: 6. There are 14 residues in the CDR3. The CDR3, as DNA: TGTGCCAGCAGACCAACAGGGGGCGGTTCACCCCTCCACTTT. This sequence encodes CASRPTGGGSPLHF.

The rearrangement uses TRBV11-3 and TRBJ1-1, with 9 bases identical to TRBD1. The CDR3 has 12 residues. CDR1 is SGHNT, CDR2 YENEEA, per germline. The V segment lost 5 bases and the J segment 8 bases; nucleotides outside the gene matches: 3. The DNA for the CDR3 is TGTGCCAGCAGCCCCGGGACAGGGGAAGCTTTCTTT. Its protein is CASSPGTGEAFF.

V usage is TRBV29-1 and J usage is TRBJ2-5; D might be TRBD1 (5 bases). This CDR3 comprises 13 residues. V lost 6 bases and J 4 bases, leaving 15 bases between the germline ends. Germline loops: CDR1 SQVTM, CDR2 ANQGSEA. The CDR3 loop reads CSVVEGAGETQYF. CDR3 nucleotides: TGCAGCGTGGTAGAAGGGGCCGGAGAGACCCAGTACTTC.

This chain uses TRBV3-1 (or the pseudogene TRBV3-2) with TRBJ1-2, with D unclear. Trimming left V 5 bases short and J 3 bases short, with 19 bases between. CDR1 and CDR2 from the germline V gene are LGHDT and YNNKEL (reference sequence). This CDR3 spans 16 amino acids. CDR3 coding DNA: TGTGCCAGCAGCTCCCAATTGCTCGGGATCTACTATGGCTACACCTTC. Amino acid sequence: CASSSQLLGIYYGYTF.

The chain joins TRBV28 to TRBJ1-2, with no clear D. Deletions cut 1 base from V and 0 bases from J, with 12 bases between. There are 16 residues in the CDR3. CDR1 MDHEN and CDR2 SYDVKM come from the germline V gene. CDR3 in amino acids: CASSLYSGDTNYGYTF. The CDR3 DNA reads TGTGCCAGCAGTTTATATAGCGGGGATACTAACTATGGCTACACCTTC.